The clone carrying this TCR beta chain was counted a few times. What it binds is not known. The entirety of the isolated RNA underwent reverse transcription, so expressed TCRB transcripts were sequenced. Profiled with immunoSEQ multiplex PCR; TCRdb holds only in-frame clones, not every one. The sample has roughly 340,000 clones, roughly 12% seen once; the top ten hold 0.0085% to 0.012%. The entry originates in a study of beta chain features in type 1 diabetes. Study-wide background: There were some 100,000,000 sorted cells examined across all samples.

Regarding the study as a whole: Moderately but significantly shorter TCRB CDR3s were found in Type 1 diabetes patients in all four CD4+ subsets. cDNA sequencing could over-represent cells with high TCR expression.

Per donor, one heparinised blood draw averaged around 0.12 L. Sorted CD4+ subsets: naive, central memory, regulatory, stem cell-like memory (CD45RO/CCR7/CD25/CD127/CD95/CD27 panel). The clonotype comes from a woman aged 18-29 years with type 1 diabetes. The specimen was naive CD4+ T cells from blood.

The CDR3 DNA is TGTGCCAGCAGCTTAATGGGACTAGCGGACTACAATGAGCAGTTCTTC. This sequence encodes CASSLMGLADYNEQFF. The chain recombines TRBV7-3 with TRBJ2-1; 11 bases match TRBD2. The CDR3 totals 16 residues. Germline loops: CDR1 SGHTA, CDR2 FQGTGA. The junction had 2 bases not matched to a gene; V was cut back by 1 base and J by 3 bases.